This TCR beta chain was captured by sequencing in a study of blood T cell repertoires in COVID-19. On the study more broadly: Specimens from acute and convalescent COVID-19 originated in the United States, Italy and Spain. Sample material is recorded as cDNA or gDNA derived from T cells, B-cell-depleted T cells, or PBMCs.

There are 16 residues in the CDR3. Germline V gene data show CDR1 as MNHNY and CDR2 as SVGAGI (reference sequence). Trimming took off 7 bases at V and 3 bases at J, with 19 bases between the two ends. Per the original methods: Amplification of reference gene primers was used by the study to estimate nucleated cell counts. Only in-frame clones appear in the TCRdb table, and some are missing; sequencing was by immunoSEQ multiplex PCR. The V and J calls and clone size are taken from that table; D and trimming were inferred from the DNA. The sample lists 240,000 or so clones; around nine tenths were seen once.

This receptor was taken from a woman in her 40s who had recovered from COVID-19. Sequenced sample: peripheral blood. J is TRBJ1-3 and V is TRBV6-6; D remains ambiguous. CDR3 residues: CASNSADWGGGNTIYF. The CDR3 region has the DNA TGTGCCAGCAACAGCGCGGACTGGGGTGGTGGAAACACCATATATTTT.